This T cell receptor beta chain derives from a study of control samples from healthy donors and cancer patients. The length of the CDR3 is 14 residues. CDR1 is KGHSH, CDR2 LQKENI, per germline. V lost 3 bases, J lost 6 bases, and 14 bases lay in between. Some clones are missing from TCRdb's copy, which holds only in-frame ones; the method was immunoSEQ multiplex PCR. In the table there are roughly 39,000 clones, approximately 90% of which are singletons. This rearrangement joins TRBV18 to TRBJ1-2; D ambiguous. The sequencing sample was made of blood. The sequence came from a woman between 45 and 60 years old in good health. CDR3 sequence (DNA): TGTGCCAGCTCACCGGGCAGGATTGTCGATGGCTACACCTTC. Protein: CASSPGRIVDGYTF.